These 10 T cell receptor beta chains originate from one sample sequenced in a study of T cells after posttransplantation cyclophosphamide. Libraries were prepared by immunoSEQ multiplex PCR; TCRdb keeps only in-frame clonotypes and omits some of them. The sample consists of around 13,000 clones, around 83% of them appearing once. The specimen was memory CD4+ T cells sorted from PBMCs. These receptor sequences come from a man aged 50 to 60 in good health, CMV-negative, and a related stem cell transplant donor.

The chain combines TRBV7-2 with TRBJ2-3; tentative D call: TRBD1 (6 bases). V shed 5 bases and J shed 0 bases, with 18 bases lying between them. Germline assignment: CDR1 SGHTA and CDR2 FQGNSA. The CDR3 is 17 amino acids. The CDR3, as DNA: TGTGCCAGCAGCGAGATGGGGCAGGGGATAAGCACAGATACGCAGTATTTT. Translating gives CASSEMGQGISTDTQYF.

The V gene is TRBV10-2, the J gene TRBJ1-5; D gene ambiguous. Germline V gene data show CDR1 as WSHSY and CDR2 as SAAADI. The V gene lost 3 bases and the J gene lost 0 bases, with 6 bases spanning the gap. The CDR3 runs to 14 residues. The DNA of the CDR3 is TGCGCCAGCAGTGACCCGGGTAGCAATCAGCCCCAGCATTTT. Amino acid sequence: CASSDPGSNQPQHF.

This clone was seen a single time. The CDR3 region has the DNA TGTGCCAGCAGCTCCCGGACTAGCGGGAGGGGGAATGAGCAGTTCTTC. Encoded protein: CASSSRTSGRGNEQFF. This sequence joins TRBV5-4 and TRBJ2-1; 15 bases are shared with TRBD2. J gave up 7 bases and V 3 bases, and 5 bases lay outside the gene matches. Germline lookup yields CDR1 SGHNT and CDR2 YYREEE (reference sequence). The CDR3 runs to 16 residues.

A few counts support this clone. The genes are TRBV6-6 and TRBJ2-1; TRBD1 matches at 9 bases. The CDR3 is 15 amino acids. Per germline, CDR1 MNHNY and CDR2 SVGAGI (reference sequence). Trimming cost V 2 bases and J 6 bases; bases outside gene matches: 5. The CDR3 DNA reads TGTGCCAGCAGTTACGGGGACAGGGAGACCAATGAGCAGTTCTTC. Protein: CASSYGDRETNEQFF.

The chain couples TRBV7-6 to TRBJ1-3; TRBD1 agrees at 8 bases. The CDR3 spans 13 residues. Germline CDR1 is SGHVS and CDR2 is FNYEAQ. Trimming took 6 bases from V and 4 from J; bases not matched to a gene: 2. In DNA, the CDR3 is TGTGCCAGCAGGACAGGGGTGGGAAACACCATATATTTT. Its protein is CASRTGVGNTIYF.

This chain uses TRBV5-8 with TRBJ1-3; tentative D call: TRBD1 (6 bases). Trimming took 4 bases from V and 2 from J, leaving 13 bases between them. There are 15 residues in the CDR3. From germline, CDR1 is SGHTS and CDR2 YDEGEE. The DNA of the CDR3 is TGTGCCAGCAGCATCGGACAGCGAGCTGGAAACACCATATATTTT. It is translated as CASSIGQRAGNTIYF. Complete variable domain (other parts from reference TRBV5-8 and TRBJ1-3): EAGVTQSPTHLIKTRGQQATLRCSPISGHTSVYWYQQALGLGLQFLLWYDEGEERNRGNFPPRFSGRQFPNYSSELNVNALELEDSALYLCASSIGQRAGNTIYFGEGSWLTVV.

This clone was seen a few times. The chain recombines TRBV7-2 with TRBJ2-2, with 8 bases lining up with TRBD2. Trimming removed 3 bases from V and 7 bases from J; junction bases left unmatched: 7. The germline V gene has CDR1 SGHTA and CDR2 FQGNSA. CDR3 length: 15 amino acids. The CDR3 here is CASSFSGGVGGELFF. CDR3 in DNA: TGTGCCAGCAGCTTTTCCGGGGGGGTCGGCGGGGAGCTGTTTTTT. The full variable domain, rest sourced from reference TRBV7-2 and TRBJ2-2, is GAGVSQSPSNKVTEKGKDVELRCDPISGHTALYWYRQSLGQGLEFLIYFQGNSAPDKSGLPSDRFSAERTGGSVSTLTIQRTQQEDSAVYLCASSFSGGVGGELFFGEGSRLTVL.

The chain employs TRBV18 and TRBJ2-1; D is perhaps TRBD1 (7 bases). Germline CDR1 KGHSH, CDR2 LQKENI. V lost 2 bases and J 3 bases, leaving 11 bases between the germline ends. This CDR3 spans 15 amino acids. The chain's CDR3 is CASSPSGDSYNEQFF. The CDR3 DNA reads as TGTGCCAGCTCACCATCGGGGGACAGCTACAATGAGCAGTTCTTC.

The rearrangement joins TRBV27 to TRBJ1-2; 7 positions agree with TRBD1. Germline CDR1 and CDR2: MNHEY and SMNVEV (reference sequence). The junction had 17 bases not matched to a gene; V was cut back by 9 bases and J by 4 bases. This CDR3 has 16 residues. Here the CDR3 DNA reads TGTGCCAGTAGTCGTGGGGGGACAGTGGCTGGCTATGGCTACACCTTC. Protein product: CASSRGGTVAGYGYTF.

This chain joins TRBV30 and TRBJ2-7; no definite D call. V was pared by 0 bases and J by 4 bases, with 4 bases between. CDR1 and CDR2 from the germline V gene are GTSNPN and SVGIG (reference sequence). The CDR3 has 11 amino acids. CDR3 residues: CAWSVRYEQYF. The CDR3 nucleotides are TGTGCCTGGAGTGTACGGTACGAGCAGTACTTC.